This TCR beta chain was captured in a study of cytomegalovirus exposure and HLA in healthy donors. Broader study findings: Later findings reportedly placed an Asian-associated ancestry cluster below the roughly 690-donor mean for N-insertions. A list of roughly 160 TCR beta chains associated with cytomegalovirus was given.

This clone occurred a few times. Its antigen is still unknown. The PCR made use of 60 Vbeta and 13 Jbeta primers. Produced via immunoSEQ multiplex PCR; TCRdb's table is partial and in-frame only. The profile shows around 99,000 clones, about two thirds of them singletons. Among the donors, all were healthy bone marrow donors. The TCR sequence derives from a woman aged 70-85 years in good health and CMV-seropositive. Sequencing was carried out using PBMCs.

The CDR3 sequence: CASSSSGVPTDTQYF. Here the CDR3 DNA reads TGTGCCAGCTCATCTTCAGGGGTCCCTACAGATACGCAGTATTTT. The V call is TRBV18, the J call TRBJ2-3; TRBD1 might be the D (6 bases). In germline, CDR1 is KGHSH, CDR2 LQKENI. The CDR3 spans 15 residues. V was cut by 5 bases and J by 3 bases, with 15 bases left in between.